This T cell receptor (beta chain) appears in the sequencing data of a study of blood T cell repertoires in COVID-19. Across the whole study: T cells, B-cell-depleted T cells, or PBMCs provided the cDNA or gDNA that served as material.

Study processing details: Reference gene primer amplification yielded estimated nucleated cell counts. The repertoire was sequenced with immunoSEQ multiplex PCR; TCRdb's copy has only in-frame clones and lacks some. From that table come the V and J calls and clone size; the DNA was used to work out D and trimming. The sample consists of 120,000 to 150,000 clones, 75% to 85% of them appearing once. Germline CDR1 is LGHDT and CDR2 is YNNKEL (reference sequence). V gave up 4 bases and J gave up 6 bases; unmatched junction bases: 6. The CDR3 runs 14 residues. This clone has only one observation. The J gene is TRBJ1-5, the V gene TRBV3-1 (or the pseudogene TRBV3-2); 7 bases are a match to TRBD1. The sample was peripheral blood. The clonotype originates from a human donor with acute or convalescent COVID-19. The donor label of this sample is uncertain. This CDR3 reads CASSLDRFSQPQHF. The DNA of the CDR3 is TGTGCCAGCAGCCTGGACAGGTTCAGTCAGCCCCAGCATTTT.